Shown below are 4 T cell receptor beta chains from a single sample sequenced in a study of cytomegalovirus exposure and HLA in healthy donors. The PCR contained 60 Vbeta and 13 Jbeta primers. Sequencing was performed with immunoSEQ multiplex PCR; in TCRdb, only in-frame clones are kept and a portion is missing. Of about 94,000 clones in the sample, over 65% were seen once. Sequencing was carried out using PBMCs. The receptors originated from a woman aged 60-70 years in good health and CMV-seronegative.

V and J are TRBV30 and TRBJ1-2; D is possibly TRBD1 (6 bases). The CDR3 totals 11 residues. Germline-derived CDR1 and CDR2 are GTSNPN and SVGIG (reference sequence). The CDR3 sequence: CAGGEVYGYTF. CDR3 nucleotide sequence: TGTGCTGGGGGCGAGGTATATGGCTACACCTTC.

CDR3 in amino acids: CASSLATGAEQYF. CDR3 DNA: TGTGCCAGCAGCTTAGCGACGGGAGCCGAGCAGTACTTC. The rearrangement links TRBV7-9 to TRBJ2-7; perhaps TRBD2 as D (6 bases). This CDR3 comprises 13 residues. Germline V gives CDR1 SEHNR, CDR2 FQNEAQ (reference sequence). V was clipped by 0 bases and J by 6 bases, with 9 bases between them.

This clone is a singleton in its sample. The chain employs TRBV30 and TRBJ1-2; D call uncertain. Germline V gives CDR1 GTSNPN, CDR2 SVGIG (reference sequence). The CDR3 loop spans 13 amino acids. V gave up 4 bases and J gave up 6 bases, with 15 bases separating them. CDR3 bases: TGTGCCTGGAATAACCGAGAGGGCGATGGCTACACCTTC. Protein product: CAWNNREGDGYTF.

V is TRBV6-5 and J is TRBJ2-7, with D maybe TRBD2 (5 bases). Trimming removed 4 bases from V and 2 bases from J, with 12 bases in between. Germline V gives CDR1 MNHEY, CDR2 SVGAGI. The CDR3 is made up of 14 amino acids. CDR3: CASSFRGNPYEQYF. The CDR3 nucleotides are TGTGCCAGCAGTTTTCGGGGAAACCCCTACGAGCAGTACTTC.